This T cell receptor (beta chain) was identified during a study of blood T cell repertoires in COVID-19. Background on the study: Researchers got acute and convalescent COVID-19 samples from the United States, Italy and Spain. From T cells, B-cell-depleted T cells, or PBMCs came the material, which was cDNA or gDNA.

As originally analysed: Researchers report that nucleated cell counts were estimated from reference gene primer amplification. Profiled with immunoSEQ multiplex PCR; TCRdb holds only in-frame clones, not every one. V and J calls and clone size follow that table, whereas D and trimming were derived from the DNA. The sample consists of under 250,000 clones, around 86% of them appearing once. The specimen was peripheral blood. The sequence was obtained from a man aged 55 to 70 who had recovered from COVID-19.

The CDR3 reads CASSLAPGAGGSDTQYF. The CDR3 nucleotides read TGCGCCAGCAGCTTAGCCCCTGGAGCGGGGGGTTCAGATACGCAGTATTTT. This chain uses TRBV5-1 with TRBJ2-3; 9 bases fit TRBD2. This CDR3 is built from 17 residues. After removal of 2 bases from V and 4 bases from J, the junction contained 11 bases not matched to a gene. In germline, CDR1 is SGHRS, CDR2 YFSETQ. The full variable domain, in which reference TRBV5-1 and TRBJ2-3 provide the parts outside the CDR3, is KAGVTQTPRYLIKTRGQQVTLSCSPISGHRSVSWYQQTPGQGLQFLFEYFSETQRNKGNFPGRFSGRQFSNSRSEMNVSTLELGDSALYLCASSLAPGAGGSDTQYFGPGTRLTVL.